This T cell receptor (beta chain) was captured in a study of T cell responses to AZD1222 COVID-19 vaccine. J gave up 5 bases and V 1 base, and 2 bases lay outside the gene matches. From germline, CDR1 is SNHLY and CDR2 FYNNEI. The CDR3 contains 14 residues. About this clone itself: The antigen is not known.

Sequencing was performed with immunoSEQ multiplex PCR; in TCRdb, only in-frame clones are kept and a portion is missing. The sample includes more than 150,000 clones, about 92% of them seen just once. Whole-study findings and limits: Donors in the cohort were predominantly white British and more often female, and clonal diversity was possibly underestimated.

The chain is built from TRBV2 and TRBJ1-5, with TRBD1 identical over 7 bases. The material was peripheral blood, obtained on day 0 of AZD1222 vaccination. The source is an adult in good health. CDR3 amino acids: CASSEGQGDQPQHF. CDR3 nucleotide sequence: TGTGCCAGCAGTGAAGGGCAGGGGGATCAGCCCCAGCATTTT.